The T cell receptor beta chain under discussion was sequenced for a study of cytomegalovirus exposure and HLA in healthy donors. V lost 7 bases and J lost 1, with 10 bases in between. CDR1 is SEHNR and CDR2 is FQNEAQ in the germline V gene (reference sequence). The CDR3 sequence is 13 residues long. The PCR employed 60 Vbeta primers together with 13 Jbeta primers. Sequencing was performed with immunoSEQ multiplex PCR; in TCRdb, only in-frame clones are kept and a portion is missing. This table holds fewer than 200,000 clones, more than 70% found once. Study observations and caveats: When analyzed later, a missense DCLRE1C variant was found to be linked to TCR beta V- and J-gene trimming. An ancestry cluster, one associated with Asian ancestry, reportedly showed fewer N-insertions than the roughly 670-donor mean in a later analysis. Some segments of the V type, notably TRBV6-2 and TRBV6-3, were excluded as indistinguishable.

As regards this clone: Its matching antigen is unknown.

The chain employs TRBV7-9 and TRBJ1-1; a weak D match, TRBD1 (5 bases). The TCR originated in a male donor in good health and CMV-seronegative. Sample: PBMCs. As DNA, the CDR3 is TGTGCCAGCATCAAAACAGGGAACACTGAAGCTTTCTTT. It specifies CASIKTGNTEAFF.